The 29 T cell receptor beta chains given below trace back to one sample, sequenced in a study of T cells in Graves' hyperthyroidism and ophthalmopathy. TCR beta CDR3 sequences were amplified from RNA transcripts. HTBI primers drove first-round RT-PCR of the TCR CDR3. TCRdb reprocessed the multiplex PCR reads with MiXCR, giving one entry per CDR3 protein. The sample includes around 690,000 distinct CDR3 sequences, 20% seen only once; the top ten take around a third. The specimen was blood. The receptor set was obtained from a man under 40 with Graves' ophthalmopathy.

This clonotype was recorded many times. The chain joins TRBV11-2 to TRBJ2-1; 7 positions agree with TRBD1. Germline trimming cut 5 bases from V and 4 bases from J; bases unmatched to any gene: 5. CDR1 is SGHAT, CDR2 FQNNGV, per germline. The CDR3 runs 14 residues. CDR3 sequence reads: CASSPPGQYNEQFF. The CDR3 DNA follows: TGTGCCAGCAGCCCGCCGGGACAGTACAATGAGCAGTTCTTC. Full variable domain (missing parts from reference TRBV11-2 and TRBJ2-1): EAGVAQSPRYKIIEKRQSVAFWCNPISGHATLYWYQQILGQGPKLLIQFQNNGVVDDSQLPKDRFSAERLKGVDSTLKIQPAKLEDSAVYLCASSPPGQYNEQFFGPGTRLTVL.

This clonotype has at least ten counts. CDR3 residues: CASSNRGAGQPQHF. In DNA form, the CDR3 reads TGTGCCAGCAGTAACAGAGGGGCAGGTCAGCCCCAGCATTTT. The genes are TRBV28 and TRBJ1-5; possibly TRBD1 for D (5 bases). Germline V CDR1 and CDR2: MDHEN, SYDVKM. The V gene lost 5 bases and the J gene lost 6 bases, with 14 bases spanning the gap. This CDR3 has 14 residues.

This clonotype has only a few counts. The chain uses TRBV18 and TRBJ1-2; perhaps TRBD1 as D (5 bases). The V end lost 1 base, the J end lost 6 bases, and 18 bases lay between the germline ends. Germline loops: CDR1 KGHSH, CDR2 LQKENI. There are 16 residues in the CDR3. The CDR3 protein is CASSPRRTIGEDGYTF. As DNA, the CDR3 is TGTGCCAGCTCACCACGAAGGACAATAGGGGAGGATGGCTACACCTTC.

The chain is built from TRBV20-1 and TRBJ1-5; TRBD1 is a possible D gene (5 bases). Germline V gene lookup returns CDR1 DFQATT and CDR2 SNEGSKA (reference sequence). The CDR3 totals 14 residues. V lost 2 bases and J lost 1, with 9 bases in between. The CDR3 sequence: CSARMGGSNQPQHF. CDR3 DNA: TGCAGTGCTAGAATGGGGGGGAGCAATCAGCCCCAGCATTTT.

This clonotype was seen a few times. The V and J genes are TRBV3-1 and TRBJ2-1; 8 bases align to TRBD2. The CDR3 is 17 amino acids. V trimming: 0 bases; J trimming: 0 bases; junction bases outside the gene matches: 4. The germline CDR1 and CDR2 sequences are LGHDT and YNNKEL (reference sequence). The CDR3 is CASSQETSGGSYNEQFF. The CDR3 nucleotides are TGTGCCAGCAGCCAAGAAACTAGCGGAGGCTCCTACAATGAGCAGTTCTTC.

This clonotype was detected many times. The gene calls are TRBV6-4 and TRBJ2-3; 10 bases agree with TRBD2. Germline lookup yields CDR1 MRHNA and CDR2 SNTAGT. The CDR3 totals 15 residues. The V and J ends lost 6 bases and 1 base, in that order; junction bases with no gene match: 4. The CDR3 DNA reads TGTGCCAGCAGCGCCGGGACTAGCGGCACAGATACGCAGTATTTT. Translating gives CASSAGTSGTDTQYF.

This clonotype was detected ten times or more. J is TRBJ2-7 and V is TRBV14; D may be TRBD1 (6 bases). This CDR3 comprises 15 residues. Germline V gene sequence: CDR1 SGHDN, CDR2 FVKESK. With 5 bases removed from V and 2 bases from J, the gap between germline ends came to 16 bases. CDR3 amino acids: CASSIRRGMAYEQYF. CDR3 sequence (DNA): TGTGCCAGCAGCATTCGAAGGGGGATGGCCTACGAGCAGTACTTC.

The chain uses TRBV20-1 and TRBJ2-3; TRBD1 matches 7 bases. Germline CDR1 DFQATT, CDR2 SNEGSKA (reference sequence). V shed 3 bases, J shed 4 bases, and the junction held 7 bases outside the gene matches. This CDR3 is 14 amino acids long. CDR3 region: CSASGQGVADTQYF. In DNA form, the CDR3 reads TGCAGTGCTAGTGGCCAGGGGGTGGCAGATACGCAGTATTTT.

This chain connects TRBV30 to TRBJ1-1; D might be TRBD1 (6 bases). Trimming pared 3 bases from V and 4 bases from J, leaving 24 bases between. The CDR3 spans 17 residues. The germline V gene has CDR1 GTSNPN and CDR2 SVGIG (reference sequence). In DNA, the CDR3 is TGTGCCTGGAGCCGCGATTACACAGGGACGAGAGGCACTGAAGCTTTCTTT. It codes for CAWSRDYTGTRGTEAFF.

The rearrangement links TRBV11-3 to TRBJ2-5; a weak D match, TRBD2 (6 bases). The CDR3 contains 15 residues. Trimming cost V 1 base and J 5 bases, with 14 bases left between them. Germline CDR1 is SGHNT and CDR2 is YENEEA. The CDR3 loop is CASSLAGDLSETQYF. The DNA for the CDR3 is TGTGCCAGCAGCTTAGCGGGAGATCTTTCGGAGACCCAGTACTTC.

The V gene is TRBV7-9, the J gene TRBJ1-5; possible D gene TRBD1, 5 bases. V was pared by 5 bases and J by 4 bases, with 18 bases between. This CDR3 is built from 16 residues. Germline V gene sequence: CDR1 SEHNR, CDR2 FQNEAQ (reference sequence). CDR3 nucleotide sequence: TGTGCCAGCAGCGGAAGGCAGGGTGGGAGGAATCAGCCCCAGCATTTT. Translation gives CASSGRQGGRNQPQHF.

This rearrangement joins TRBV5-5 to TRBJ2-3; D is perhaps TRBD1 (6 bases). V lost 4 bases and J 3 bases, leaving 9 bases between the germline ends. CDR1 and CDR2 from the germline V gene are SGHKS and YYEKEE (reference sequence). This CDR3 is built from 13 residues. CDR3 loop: CASSTQGTDTQYF. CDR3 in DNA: TGTGCCAGCAGCACCCAGGGGACAGATACGCAGTATTTT.

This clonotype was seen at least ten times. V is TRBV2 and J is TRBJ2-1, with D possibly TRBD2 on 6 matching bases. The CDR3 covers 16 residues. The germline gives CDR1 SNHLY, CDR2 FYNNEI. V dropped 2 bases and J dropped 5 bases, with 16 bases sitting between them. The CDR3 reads CASSESSGLAHNEQFF. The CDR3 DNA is TGTGCCAGCAGTGAATCCTCAGGGCTAGCGCACAATGAGCAGTTCTTC.

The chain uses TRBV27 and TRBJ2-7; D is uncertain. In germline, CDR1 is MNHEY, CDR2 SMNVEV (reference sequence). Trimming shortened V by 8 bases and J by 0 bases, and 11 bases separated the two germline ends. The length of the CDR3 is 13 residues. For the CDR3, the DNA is TGTGCCAGCGGAACCTACAGCTCCTACGAGCAGTACTTC. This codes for CASGTYSSYEQYF.

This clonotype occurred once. The CDR3 coding sequence is TGCAGTGCTAGGGGGACTATGGGAGATTCCTACAATGAGCAGTTCTTC. It is translated as CSARGTMGDSYNEQFF. The V gene is TRBV20-1, the J gene TRBJ2-1, with 7 bases identical to TRBD2. Trimming at V came to 3 bases and at J to 1 base, leaving 9 bases not matched to a gene. The CDR3 is 16 amino acids. CDR1 is DFQATT and CDR2 is SNEGSKA in the germline V gene (reference sequence).

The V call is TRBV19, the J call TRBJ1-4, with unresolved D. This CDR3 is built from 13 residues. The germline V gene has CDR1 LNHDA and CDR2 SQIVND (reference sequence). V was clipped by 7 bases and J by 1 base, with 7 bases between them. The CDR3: CASTGKTNEKLFF. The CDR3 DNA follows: TGTGCCAGTACGGGGAAAACTAATGAAAAACTGTTTTTT.

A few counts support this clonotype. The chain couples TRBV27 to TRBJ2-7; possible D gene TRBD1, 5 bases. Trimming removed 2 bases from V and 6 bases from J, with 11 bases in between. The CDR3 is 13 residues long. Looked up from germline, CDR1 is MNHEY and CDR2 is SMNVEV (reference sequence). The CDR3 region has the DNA TGTGCCAGCAGTTTAGGGGCCTTGGGCGAGCAGTACTTC. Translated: CASSLGALGEQYF.

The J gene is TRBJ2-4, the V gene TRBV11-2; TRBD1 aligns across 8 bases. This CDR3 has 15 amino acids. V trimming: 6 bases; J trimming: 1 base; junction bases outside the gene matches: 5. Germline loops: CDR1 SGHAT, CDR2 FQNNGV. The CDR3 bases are TGTGCCAGCAGTCCCCAGGGGGCGGCCAAAAACATTCAGTACTTC. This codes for CASSPQGAAKNIQYF.

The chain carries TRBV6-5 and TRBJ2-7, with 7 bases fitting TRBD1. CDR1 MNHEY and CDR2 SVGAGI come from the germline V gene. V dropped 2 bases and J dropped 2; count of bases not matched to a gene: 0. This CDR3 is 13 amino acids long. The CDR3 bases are TGTGCCAGCAGTTACAGGGGGCCCTACGAGCAGTACTTC. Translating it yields CASSYRGPYEQYF.

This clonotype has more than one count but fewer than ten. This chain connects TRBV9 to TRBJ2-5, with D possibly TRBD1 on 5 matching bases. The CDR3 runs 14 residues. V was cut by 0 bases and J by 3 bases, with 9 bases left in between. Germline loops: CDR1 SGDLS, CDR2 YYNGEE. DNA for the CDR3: TGTGCCAGCAGCGTAGAAGGGGTCGAAGAGACCCAGTACTTC. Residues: CASSVEGVEETQYF.

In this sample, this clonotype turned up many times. CDR3 in DNA: TGTGCCAGCAGTTCAGGTCCCTTACAAGAGACCCAGTACTTC. Amino acid sequence: CASSSGPLQETQYF. The chain couples TRBV28 to TRBJ2-5; D unresolved. Trimming removed 4 bases at V and 2 bases at J, with 11 bases between. Germline lookup yields CDR1 MDHEN and CDR2 SYDVKM. This CDR3 has 14 amino acids.

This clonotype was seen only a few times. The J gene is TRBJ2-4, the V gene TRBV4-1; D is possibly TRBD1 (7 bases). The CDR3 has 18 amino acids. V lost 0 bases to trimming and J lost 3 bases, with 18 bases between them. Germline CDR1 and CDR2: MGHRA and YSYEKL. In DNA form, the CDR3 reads TGCGCCAGCAGCCAAGATCTCCAACAGGGGAGGAACAAAAACATTCAGTACTTC. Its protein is CASSQDLQQGRNKNIQYF.

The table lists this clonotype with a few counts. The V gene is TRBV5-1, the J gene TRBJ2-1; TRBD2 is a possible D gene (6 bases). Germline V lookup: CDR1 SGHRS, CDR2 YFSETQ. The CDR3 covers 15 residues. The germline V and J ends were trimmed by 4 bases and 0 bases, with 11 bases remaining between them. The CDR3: CASSRDLSSYNEQFF. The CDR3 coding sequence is TGCGCCAGCAGCCGGGACTTAAGCTCCTACAATGAGCAGTTCTTC. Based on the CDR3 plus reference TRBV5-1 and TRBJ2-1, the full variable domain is KAGVTQTPRYLIKTRGQQVTLSCSPISGHRSVSWYQQTPGQGLQFLFEYFSETQRNKGNFPGRFSGRQFSNSRSEMNVSTLELGDSALYLCASSRDLSSYNEQFFGPGTRLTVL.

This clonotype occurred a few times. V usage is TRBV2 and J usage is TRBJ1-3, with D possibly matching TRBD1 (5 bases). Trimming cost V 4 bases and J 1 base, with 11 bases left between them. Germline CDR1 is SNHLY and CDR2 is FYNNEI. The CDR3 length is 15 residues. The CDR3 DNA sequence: TGTGCCAGCAGTGGTAGCAGGGTATCTGGAAACACCATATATTTT. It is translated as CASSGSRVSGNTIYF.

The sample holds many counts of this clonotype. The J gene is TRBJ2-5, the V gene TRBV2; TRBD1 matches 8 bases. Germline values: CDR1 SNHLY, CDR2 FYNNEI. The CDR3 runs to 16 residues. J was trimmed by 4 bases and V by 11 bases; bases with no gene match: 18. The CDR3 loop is CARRGTGVVVTETQYF. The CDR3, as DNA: TGTGCCCGCCGGGGGACAGGAGTGGTAGTGACAGAGACCCAGTACTTC.

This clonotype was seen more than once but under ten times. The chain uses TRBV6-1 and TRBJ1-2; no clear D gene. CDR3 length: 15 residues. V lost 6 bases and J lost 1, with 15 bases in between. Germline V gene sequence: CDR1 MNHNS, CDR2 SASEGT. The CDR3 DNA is TGTGCCAGCAGCCCTCAACGGACGAATAACTATGGCTACACCTTC. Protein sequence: CASSPQRTNNYGYTF.

The CDR3 region has the DNA TGCGCCAGCAGCCAAGGCGCCGGGACTAGACCTCTTAATGAGCAGTTCTTC. Translation: CASSQGAGTRPLNEQFF. The V and J genes are TRBV4-3 and TRBJ2-1, with 8 bases aligning to TRBD2. This CDR3 comprises 17 residues. Germline V gene sequence: CDR1 LGHNA, CDR2 YSLEER. Trimming cost V 1 base and J 7 bases; bases outside gene matches: 12.

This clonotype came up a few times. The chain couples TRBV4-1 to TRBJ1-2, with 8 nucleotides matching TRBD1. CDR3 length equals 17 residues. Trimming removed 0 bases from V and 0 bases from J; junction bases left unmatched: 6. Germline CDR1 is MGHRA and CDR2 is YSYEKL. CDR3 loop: CASSQEPTGGSNYGYTF. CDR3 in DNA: TGCGCCAGCAGCCAAGAACCTACAGGGGGGTCTAACTATGGCTACACCTTC.

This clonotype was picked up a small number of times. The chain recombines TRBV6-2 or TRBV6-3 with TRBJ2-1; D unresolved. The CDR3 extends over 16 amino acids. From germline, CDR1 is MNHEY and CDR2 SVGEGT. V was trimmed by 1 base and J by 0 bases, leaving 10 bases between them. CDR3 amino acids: CASSYYGGTSYNEQFF. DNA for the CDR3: TGTGCCAGCAGTTACTACGGCGGAACCTCCTACAATGAGCAGTTCTTC.